This TCR beta chain was identified in a study of blood T cell repertoires in COVID-19. Overall study context: From the United States, Italy and Spain came samples of acute and convalescent COVID-19. PBMCs, B-cell-depleted T cells, or T cells were the source of the cDNA or gDNA that made up the material.

Germline V gene sequence: CDR1 LNHNV, CDR2 YYDKDF (reference sequence). V dropped 3 bases and J dropped 8 bases, with 17 bases sitting between them. This CDR3 is 15 amino acids long. In the authors' workflow: Reference gene primer amplification gave nucleated cell count estimates. Using immunoSEQ multiplex PCR, the repertoire was profiled, and TCRdb retains in-frame clones only, with some absent. V, J and clone size are taken as reported in that table, and D and trimming were inferred from the DNA itself. The sample gives around 26,000 clones, under 90% of which show up once; roughly a third is in the top ten.

The receptor was derived from a human donor in a cohort sampled during active COVID-19. The rearrangement links TRBV15 to TRBJ1-5; D is possibly TRBD1 (5 bases). Sequencing was performed on peripheral blood. The CDR3 coding sequence is TGTGCCACCAGCAGGCTGGACATCAACGTAGAGCCCCAGCATTTT. This translates into CATSRLDINVEPQHF. Supplemented by reference TRBV15 and TRBJ1-5, the full variable domain reads DAMVIQNPRYQVTQFGKPVTLSCSQTLNHNVMYWYQQKSSQAPKLLFHYYDKDFNNEADTPDNFQSRRPNTSFCFLDIRSPGLGDTAMYLCATSRLDINVEPQHFGDGTRLSIL.